This TCR beta chain stems from a study of control samples from healthy donors and cancer patients. Repertoires were generated with immunoSEQ multiplex PCR, while TCRdb's copy carries only in-frame clones and drops some. Of some 170,000 clones listed, around 96% are singletons. Trimming cost V 6 bases and J 0 bases, with 12 bases left between them. From germline, CDR1 is MGHRA and CDR2 YSYEKL. The CDR3 is 15 amino acids. The chain has TRBV4-1 and TRBJ1-5, with unresolved D. The sequence came from a woman aged 25 to 39 in good health. Source material: blood. CDR3 sequence reads: CASRQRAGSNQPQHF. The CDR3 coding sequence is TGCGCCAGCAGACAACGTGCGGGTAGCAATCAGCCCCAGCATTTT.